Described below is a single TCR beta chain sequence and its context. There is no known antigen for this receptor. Base qualities are missing; no much larger clone stands one base away. The source of the sample is a study of cytomegalovirus exposure and HLA in healthy donors listed by TCRdb under 2017. Background on the whole study: A later analysis indicated that the 90 to 150 validation repertoires were generated on the platform also employed for the roughly 730 repertoires of the first cohort. A separate validation cohort of 100 to 150 different subjects was used in addition to the 666-subject first cohort. To predict cytomegalovirus infection status, the study combined high-throughput TCR immunosequencing, statistical association of individual TCRs with disease status, and machine learning. The study was designed to test whether signatures of past pathogen exposure could be identified by cataloging public T cell receptors. The research as a whole found: A few of the identified cytomegalovirus-associated TCR beta chains were confirmed in vitro to be specific for cytomegalovirus antigens. It was suggested by the authors that the approach could potentially be generalized to other disease states and immunological phenotypes. The classifier was reported to diagnose cytomegalovirus status with high specificity and sensitivity in both the original and validation cohorts. Most TCR sequences were seen in very few donors, while some public TCRs were found in many individuals. A later analysis found that TCRs clustered in the first cohort also tended to co-occur in the 120 validation repertoires, with just under 95% of cluster scores above 0. A total of 150 or so TCR beta chains were listed by the study as associated with cytomegalovirus. All 120 or so repertoires were used to score co-occurrence in the validation cohort in a later analysis, because that analysis had no HLA typing for the cohort.

The germline V gene specifies SQVTM as CDR1 and ANQGSEA as CDR2. From the cysteine through the phenylalanine, the CDR3 covers 12 amino acids. Only the CDR3 region is kept as DNA, spanning 36 bases read in frame from base 1. Germline trimming: 6 bases from V, 3 bases from J; junction bases outside gene matches: 4. Libraries were constructed by the immunoSEQ multiplex PCR assay. The study's processing was this. A statistical classification framework was built to diagnose cytomegalovirus status from the catalog of TCR beta chain sequences. TCRdb stores this immuneACCESS table with in-frame sequences only. Part of the clones is absent; in the studies checked, under half of the shortfall reflects unresolved V genes, and no reason is known for the rest. V and J calls and clone size follow that table, whereas D and trimming were derived from the DNA. This sample lists over 110,000 clones; roughly 86% were detected once. Of the sample, around 1.4% is held by the ten largest clones.

Separate from the approximately 670-subject first cohort, the validation cohort of about 130 subjects was the group to which the donors belonged. The specimen sequenced was PBMCs. The rearranged segments are TRBV29-1 and TRBJ2-7, and 8 bases in between align with TRBD1. The TCR originated in a woman in her twenties or thirties in good health and CMV-seronegative. The nucleotide sequence is given as TGCAGCGTCTCTGGACAGGGCTACGAGCAGTACTTC. This gives the protein CSVSGQGYEQYF.